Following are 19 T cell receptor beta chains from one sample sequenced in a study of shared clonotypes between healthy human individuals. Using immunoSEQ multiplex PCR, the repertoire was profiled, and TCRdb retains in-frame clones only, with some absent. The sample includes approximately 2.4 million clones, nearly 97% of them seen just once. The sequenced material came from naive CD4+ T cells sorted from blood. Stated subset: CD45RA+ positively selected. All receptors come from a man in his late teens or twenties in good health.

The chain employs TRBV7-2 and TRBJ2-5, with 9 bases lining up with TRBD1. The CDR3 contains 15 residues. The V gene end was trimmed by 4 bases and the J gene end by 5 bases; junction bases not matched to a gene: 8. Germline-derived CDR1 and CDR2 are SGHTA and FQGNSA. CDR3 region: CASSYSGQGWETQYF. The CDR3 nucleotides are TGTGCCAGCAGCTATTCGGGACAGGGATGGGAGACCCAGTACTTC.

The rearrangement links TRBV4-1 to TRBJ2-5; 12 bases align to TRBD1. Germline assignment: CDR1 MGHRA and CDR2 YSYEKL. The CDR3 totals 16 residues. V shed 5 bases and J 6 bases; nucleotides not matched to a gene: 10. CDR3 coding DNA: TGCGCCAGCAGCTCTGGGACAGGGGGCCTTTCGAAGACCCAGTACTTC. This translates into CASSSGTGGLSKTQYF.

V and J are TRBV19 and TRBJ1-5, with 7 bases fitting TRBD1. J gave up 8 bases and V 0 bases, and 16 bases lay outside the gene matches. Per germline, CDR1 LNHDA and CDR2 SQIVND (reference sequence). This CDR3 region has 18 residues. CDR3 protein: CASSIDPRQGGRAEPQHF. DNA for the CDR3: TGTGCCAGTAGTATAGATCCCCGACAGGGAGGGCGGGCGGAGCCCCAGCATTTT.

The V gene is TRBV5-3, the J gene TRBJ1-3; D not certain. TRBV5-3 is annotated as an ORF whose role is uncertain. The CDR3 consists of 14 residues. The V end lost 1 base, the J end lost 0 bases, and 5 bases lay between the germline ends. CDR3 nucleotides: TGTGCCAGAAGCTTGCCACTCTCTGGAAACACCATATATTTT. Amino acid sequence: CARSLPLSGNTIYF.

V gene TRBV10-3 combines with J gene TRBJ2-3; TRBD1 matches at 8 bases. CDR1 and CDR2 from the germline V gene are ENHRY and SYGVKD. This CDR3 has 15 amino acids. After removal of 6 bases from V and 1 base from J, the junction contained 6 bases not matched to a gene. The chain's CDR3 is CAISQTGAGTDTQYF. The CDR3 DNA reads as TGTGCCATCAGCCAGACAGGGGCTGGCACAGATACGCAGTATTTT.

The CDR3, as DNA: TGTGCCAGCAGTCAGGGGCCCGATGAAAAACTGTTTTTT. This gives the protein CASSQGPDEKLFF. The chain couples TRBV28 to TRBJ1-4; TRBD1 might be the D (6 bases). Trimming left V 5 bases short and J 6 bases short, with 10 bases between. This CDR3 contains 13 residues. The V gene's germline CDR1 is MDHEN and CDR2 SYDVKM.

The CDR3 sequence is CASWDGRRYEQYF. In DNA, the CDR3 is TGTGCCAGCTGGGACGGGAGACGGTACGAGCAGTACTTC. This chain uses TRBV5-5 with TRBJ2-7; maybe TRBD2 (6 bases). The CDR3 covers 13 residues. The germline CDR1 and CDR2 sequences are SGHKS and YYEKEE (reference sequence). The V and J ends lost 7 bases and 4 bases respectively, with 15 bases between them.

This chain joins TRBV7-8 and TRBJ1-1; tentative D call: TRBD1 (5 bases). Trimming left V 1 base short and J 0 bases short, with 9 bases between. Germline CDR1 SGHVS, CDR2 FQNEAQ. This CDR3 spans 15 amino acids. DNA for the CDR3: TGTGCCAGCAGCTTAGAGGGGCCTATGAACACTGAAGCTTTCTTT. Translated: CASSLEGPMNTEAFF. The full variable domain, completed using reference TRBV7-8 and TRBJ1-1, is GAGVSQSPRYKVAKRGQDVALRCDPISGHVSLFWYQQALGQGPEFLTYFQNEAQLDKSGLPSDRFFAERPEGSVSTLKIQRTQQEDSAVYLCASSLEGPMNTEAFFGQGTRLTVV.

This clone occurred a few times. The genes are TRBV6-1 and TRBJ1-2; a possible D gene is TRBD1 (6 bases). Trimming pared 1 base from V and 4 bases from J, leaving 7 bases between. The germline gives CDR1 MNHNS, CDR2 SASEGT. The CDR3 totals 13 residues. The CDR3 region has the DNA TGTGCCAGCAGTGAAGACAGGGTCTATGGCTACACCTTC. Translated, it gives CASSEDRVYGYTF.

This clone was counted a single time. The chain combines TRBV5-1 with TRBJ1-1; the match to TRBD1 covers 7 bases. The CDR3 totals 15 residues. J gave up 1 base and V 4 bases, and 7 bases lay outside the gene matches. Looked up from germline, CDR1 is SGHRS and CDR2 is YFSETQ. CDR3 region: CASSTRQGSNTEAFF. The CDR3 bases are TGCGCCAGCAGCACCCGACAGGGATCGAACACTGAAGCTTTCTTT.

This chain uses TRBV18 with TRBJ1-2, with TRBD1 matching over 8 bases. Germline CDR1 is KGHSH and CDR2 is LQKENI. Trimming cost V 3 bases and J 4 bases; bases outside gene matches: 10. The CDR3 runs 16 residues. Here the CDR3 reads CASSPFPTGVGYGYTF. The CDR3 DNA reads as TGTGCCAGCTCACCCTTTCCGACAGGGGTCGGCTATGGCTACACCTTC.

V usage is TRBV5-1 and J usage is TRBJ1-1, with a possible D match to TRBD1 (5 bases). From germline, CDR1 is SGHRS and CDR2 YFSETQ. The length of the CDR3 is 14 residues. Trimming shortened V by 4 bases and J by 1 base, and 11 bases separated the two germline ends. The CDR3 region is CASSIARANTEAFF. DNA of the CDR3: TGCGCCAGCAGCATAGCCAGGGCGAACACTGAAGCTTTCTTT.

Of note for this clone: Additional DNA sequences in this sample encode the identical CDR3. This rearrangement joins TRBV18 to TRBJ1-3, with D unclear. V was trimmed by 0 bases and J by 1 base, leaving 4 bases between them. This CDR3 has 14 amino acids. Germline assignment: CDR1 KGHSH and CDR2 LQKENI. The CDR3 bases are TGTGCCAGCTCACCACCTGGGTCTGGAAACACCATATATTTT. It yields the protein CASSPPGSGNTIYF.

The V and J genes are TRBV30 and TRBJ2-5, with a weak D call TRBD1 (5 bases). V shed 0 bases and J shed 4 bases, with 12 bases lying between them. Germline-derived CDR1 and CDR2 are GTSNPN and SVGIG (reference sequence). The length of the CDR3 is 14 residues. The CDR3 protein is CAWSVQGVRETQYF. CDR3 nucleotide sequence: TGTGCCTGGAGTGTACAAGGGGTCCGAGAGACCCAGTACTTC.

CDR3 region: CASSVRGGTQETQYF. DNA of the CDR3: TGTGCCAGCAGCGTAAGGGGGGGTACGCAAGAGACCCAGTACTTC. The rearrangement joins TRBV9 to TRBJ2-5, with D possibly TRBD2 on 7 matching bases. Germline V gene sequence: CDR1 SGDLS, CDR2 YYNGEE. The V and J ends lost 1 base and 2 bases respectively, with 12 bases between them. This CDR3 has 15 residues.

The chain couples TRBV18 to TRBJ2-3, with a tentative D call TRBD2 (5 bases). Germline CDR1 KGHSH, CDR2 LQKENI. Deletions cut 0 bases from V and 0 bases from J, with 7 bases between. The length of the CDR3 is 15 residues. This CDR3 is CASSPPGVSTDTQYF. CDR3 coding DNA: TGTGCCAGCTCACCACCCGGGGTTAGCACAGATACGCAGTATTTT.

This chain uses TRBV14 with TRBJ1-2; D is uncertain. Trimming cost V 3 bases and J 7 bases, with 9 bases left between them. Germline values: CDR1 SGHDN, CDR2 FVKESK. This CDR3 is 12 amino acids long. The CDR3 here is CASSHQWGGYTF. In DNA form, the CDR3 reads TGTGCCAGCAGCCATCAGTGGGGTGGCTACACCTTC.

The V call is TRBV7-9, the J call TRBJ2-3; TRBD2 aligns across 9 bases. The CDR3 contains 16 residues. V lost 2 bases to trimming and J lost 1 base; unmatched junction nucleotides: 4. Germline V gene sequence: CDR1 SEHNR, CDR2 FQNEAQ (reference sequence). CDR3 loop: CASSLSRLAGTDTQYF. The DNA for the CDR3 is TGTGCCAGCAGCTTATCCCGACTAGCGGGCACAGATACGCAGTATTTT.

The CDR3 coding sequence is TGCGCCAGCAGCTTGGAGCCACAGGGATCCTACAATGAGCAGTTCTTC. Its protein is CASSLEPQGSYNEQFF. The chain has TRBV5-1 and TRBJ2-1; D perhaps matches TRBD1 (6 bases). Trimming stripped 0 bases from V and 1 base from J, with 11 bases between. Germline CDR1 SGHRS, CDR2 YFSETQ. CDR3 length: 16 residues.